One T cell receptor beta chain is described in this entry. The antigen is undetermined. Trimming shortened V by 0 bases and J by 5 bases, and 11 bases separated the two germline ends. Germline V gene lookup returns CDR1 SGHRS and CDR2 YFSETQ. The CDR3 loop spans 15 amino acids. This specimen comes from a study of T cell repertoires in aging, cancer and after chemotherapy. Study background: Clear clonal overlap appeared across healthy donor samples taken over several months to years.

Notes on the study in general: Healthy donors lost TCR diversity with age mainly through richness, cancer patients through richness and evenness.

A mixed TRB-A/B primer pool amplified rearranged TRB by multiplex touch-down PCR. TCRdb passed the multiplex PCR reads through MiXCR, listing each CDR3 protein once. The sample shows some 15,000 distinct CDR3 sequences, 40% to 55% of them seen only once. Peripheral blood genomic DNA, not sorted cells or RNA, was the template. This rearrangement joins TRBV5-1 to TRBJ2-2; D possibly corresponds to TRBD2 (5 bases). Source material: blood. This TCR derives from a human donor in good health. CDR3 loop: CASSLGLLETGELFF. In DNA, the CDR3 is TGCGCCAGCAGCTTGGGACTACTGGAGACCGGGGAGCTGTTTTTT.